This record looks at one TCR beta chain sequence and its context. As processed by the authors: From reference gene primer amplification, estimates of nucleated cell counts were derived. The assay was immunoSEQ multiplex PCR, and TCRdb's table has in-frame clones only and misses some. Clone size and the V and J calls come from that table; the DNA yielded D and trimming. The sample has about 100,000 clones, roughly 85% seen once. The data derive from a study of blood T cell repertoires in COVID-19. Study-level information: Collection of acute and convalescent COVID-19 samples took place in the United States, Italy and Spain. Sources were T cells, B-cell-depleted T cells, or PBMCs; the material itself was cDNA or gDNA.

The junction had 14 bases not matched to a gene; V was cut back by 3 bases and J by 6 bases. Per the germline V gene, CDR1 is SGHRS and CDR2 is YFSETQ. This CDR3 spans 19 amino acids. The TCR sequence derives from a human donor in a cohort sampled during active COVID-19. The sequenced material came from peripheral blood. The chain uses TRBV5-1 and TRBJ2-1; 14 nucleotides line up with TRBD2. The CDR3 coding sequence is TGCGCCAGCAGCTCGTTCGCGGTGACCGGACTAGCGGGAGGCAATGAGCAGTTCTTC. Encoded protein: CASSSFAVTGLAGGNEQFF.